This TCR beta chain came from a study of blood T cell repertoires in COVID-19. Study in general: PBMCs, B-cell-depleted T cells, or T cells were the source of the cDNA or gDNA that made up the material.

Profiling relied on immunoSEQ multiplex PCR, and the TCRdb table lists in-frame clones only, not all of them. Of around 150,000 clones in the sample, just under 85% were seen once. Germline V CDR1 and CDR2: SGDLS, YYNGEE. The CDR3 covers 14 residues. V lost 8 bases and J 0 bases, leaving 12 bases between the germline ends. The chain uses TRBV9 and TRBJ2-1, with D possibly matching TRBD2 (5 bases). This clonotype was obtained from a woman aged 50 to 60 with acute COVID-19. The specimen was PBMCs or T cells enriched from blood (not recorded which). The CDR3 sequence: CASGLTSSYNEQFF. CDR3 coding DNA: TGTGCCAGTGGACTTACCAGCTCCTACAATGAGCAGTTCTTC. Together with reference TRBV9 and TRBJ2-1, the CDR3 gives the full variable domain: DSGVTQTPKHLITATGQRVTLRCSPRSGDLSVYWYQQSLDQGLQFLIQYYNGEERAKGNILERFSAQQFPDLHSELNLSSLELGDSALYFCASGLTSSYNEQFFGPGTRLTVL.